The next 9 T cell receptor beta chains were all read from a single sample in a study of identical twins' blood T cells. TCRdb re-called the 5' RACE reads through MiXCR, storing one row per CDR3 protein. This sample has about 370,000 distinct CDR3 sequences, with roughly 27% found just once. Input material: PBMCs. The receptor source for this set is a woman aged 18-50 years in good health.

This clonotype has more than one count but fewer than ten. The chain is built from TRBV29-1 and TRBJ2-7; no reliable D call. The CDR3 is 13 amino acids. V was pared by 6 bases and J by 3 bases, with 15 bases between. The germline V gene has CDR1 SQVTM and CDR2 ANQGSEA. The CDR3: CSVRGDSLYEQYF. CDR3 nucleotide sequence: TGCAGCGTCCGCGGAGACTCCCTCTACGAGCAGTACTTC.

This clonotype was seen many times. J is TRBJ1-1 and V is TRBV4-3; D is unclear. Deletions cut 1 base from V and 7 bases from J, with 7 bases between. CDR1 is LGHNA and CDR2 is YSLEER in the germline V gene. This CDR3 is 12 amino acids long. CDR3 amino acids: CASSQVDGEAFF. DNA for the CDR3: TGCGCCAGCAGCCAAGTTGATGGTGAAGCTTTCTTT.

The genes are TRBV6-5 and TRBJ1-2; the D is unclear. V lost 5 bases to trimming and J lost 12 bases, with 19 bases between them. The CDR3 contains 13 residues. Germline-derived CDR1 and CDR2 are MNHEY and SVGAGI. The CDR3 DNA reads as TGTGCCAGCAGTCTTGAGGGTCTTGAGGGCCACACCTTC. Protein: CASSLEGLEGHTF.

This clonotype has only a few counts. The chain has TRBV5-1 and TRBJ1-2; D may be TRBD1 (5 bases). The CDR3 spans 14 residues. V lost 2 bases and J lost 5, with 13 bases in between. Looked up from germline, CDR1 is SGHRS and CDR2 is YFSETQ. This CDR3 reads CASSFSPGGYGYTF. In DNA form, the CDR3 reads TGCGCCAGCAGCTTCTCCCCCGGGGGTTATGGCTACACCTTC.

This clonotype has more than one count but fewer than ten. The gene calls are TRBV21-1 and TRBJ1-5. TRBV21-1 is listed as a pseudogene. This CDR3 is built from 12 residues. CDR3: CASSKVDQPQHF. The CDR3, as DNA: TGTGCCAGCAGCAAAGTCGATCAGCCCCAGCATTTT.

The chain links TRBV5-6 to TRBJ1-1; 7 nucleotides agree with TRBD1. Germline values: CDR1 SGHDT, CDR2 YYEEEE. The CDR3 contains 15 residues. The J segment lost 4 bases and the V segment lost 4 bases, leaving 10 bases of the junction unmatched. This chain's CDR3 is CASSRRQGFSTEAFF. As DNA, the CDR3 is TGTGCCAGCAGCAGGAGACAGGGTTTCTCCACTGAAGCTTTCTTT.

CDR3 amino acids: CASSFPGQSYNEQFF. DNA for the CDR3: TGCGCCAGCAGCTTTCCGGGACAGTCCTACAATGAGCAGTTCTTC. The chain has TRBV5-1 and TRBJ2-1; 7 bases are a match to TRBD1. V gave up 2 bases and J gave up 1 base; unmatched junction bases: 3. From germline, CDR1 is SGHRS and CDR2 YFSETQ. This CDR3 has 15 residues.

The CDR3 bases are TGTGCCAGTACCCTGACAGGGTGGAACACTGAAGCTTTCTTT. Encoded protein: CASTLTGWNTEAFF. The chain has TRBV19 and TRBJ1-1, with 7 bases fitting TRBD1. The germline CDR1 and CDR2 sequences are LNHDA and SQIVND (reference sequence). This CDR3 region has 14 residues. After removal of 7 bases from V and 1 base from J, the junction contained 6 bases not matched to a gene.

The chain links TRBV5-6 to TRBJ2-1; TRBD2 agrees at 8 bases. CDR3 size: 16 residues. V lost 0 bases, J lost 3 bases, and 5 bases stayed unmatched. The V gene's germline CDR1 is SGHDT and CDR2 YYEEEE. The chain's CDR3 is CASSLGLSGDYNEQFF. The CDR3 nucleotides are TGTGCCAGCAGCTTGGGGCTTAGCGGGGACTACAATGAGCAGTTCTTC.